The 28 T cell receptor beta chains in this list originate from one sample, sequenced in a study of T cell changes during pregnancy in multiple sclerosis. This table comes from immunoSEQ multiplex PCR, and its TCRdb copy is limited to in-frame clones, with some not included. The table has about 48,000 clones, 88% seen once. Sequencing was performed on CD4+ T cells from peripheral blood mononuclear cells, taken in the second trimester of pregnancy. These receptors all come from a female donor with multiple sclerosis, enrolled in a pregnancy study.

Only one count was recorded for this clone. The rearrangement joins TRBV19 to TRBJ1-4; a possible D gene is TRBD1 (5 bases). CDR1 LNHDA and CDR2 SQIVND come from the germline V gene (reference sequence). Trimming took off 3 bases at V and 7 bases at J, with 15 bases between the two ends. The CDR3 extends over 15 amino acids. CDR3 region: CASSMVGGVSEKLFF. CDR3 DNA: TGTGCCAGTAGTATGGTAGGAGGGGTCAGTGAAAAACTGTTTTTT.

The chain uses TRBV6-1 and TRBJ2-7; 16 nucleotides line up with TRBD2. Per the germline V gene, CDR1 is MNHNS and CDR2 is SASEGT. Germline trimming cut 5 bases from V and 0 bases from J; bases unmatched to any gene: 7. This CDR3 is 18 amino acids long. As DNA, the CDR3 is TGTGCCAGCAGTAAAGGGACTAGCGGGAGGGCTAGCTCCTACGAGCAGTACTTC. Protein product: CASSKGTSGRASSYEQYF.

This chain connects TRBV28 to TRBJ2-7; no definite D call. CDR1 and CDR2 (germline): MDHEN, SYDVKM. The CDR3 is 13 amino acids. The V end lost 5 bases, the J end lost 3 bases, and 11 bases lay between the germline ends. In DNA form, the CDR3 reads TGTGCCAGCAGTCCGCCAGAATACTACGAGCAGTACTTC. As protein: CASSPPEYYEQYF. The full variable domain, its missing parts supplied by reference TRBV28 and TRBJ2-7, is DVKVTQSSRYLVKRTGEKVFLECVQDMDHENMFWYRQDPGLGLRLIYFSYDVKMKEKGDIPEGYSVSREKKERFSLILESASTNQTSMYLCASSPPEYYEQYFGPGTRLTVT.

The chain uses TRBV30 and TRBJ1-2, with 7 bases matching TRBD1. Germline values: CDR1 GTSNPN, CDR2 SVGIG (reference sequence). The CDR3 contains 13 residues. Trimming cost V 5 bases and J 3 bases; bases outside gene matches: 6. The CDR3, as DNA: TGTGCCTGGGGCCAGGGGGTAGACTATGGCTACACCTTC. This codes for CAWGQGVDYGYTF.

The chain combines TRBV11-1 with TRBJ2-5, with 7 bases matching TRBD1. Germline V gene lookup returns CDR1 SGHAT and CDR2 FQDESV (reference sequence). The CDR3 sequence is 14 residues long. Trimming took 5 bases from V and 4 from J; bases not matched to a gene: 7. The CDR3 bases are TGTGCCAGCAGCCCACAGGGGACGGGAGAGACCCAGTACTTC. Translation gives CASSPQGTGETQYF.

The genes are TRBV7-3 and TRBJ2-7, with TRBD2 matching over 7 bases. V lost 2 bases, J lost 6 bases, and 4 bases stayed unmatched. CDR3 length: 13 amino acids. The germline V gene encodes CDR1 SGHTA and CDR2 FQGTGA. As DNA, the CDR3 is TGTGCCAGCAGCTTAGGGGGGGATCGCGAGCAGTACTTC. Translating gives CASSLGGDREQYF.

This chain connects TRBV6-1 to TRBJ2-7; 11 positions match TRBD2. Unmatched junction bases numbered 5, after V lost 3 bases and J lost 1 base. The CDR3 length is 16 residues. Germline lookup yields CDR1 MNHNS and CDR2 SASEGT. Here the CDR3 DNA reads TGTGCCAGCAGTGATTCGACTAGCGGGATTTCCTACGAGCAGTACTTC. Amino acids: CASSDSTSGISYEQYF.

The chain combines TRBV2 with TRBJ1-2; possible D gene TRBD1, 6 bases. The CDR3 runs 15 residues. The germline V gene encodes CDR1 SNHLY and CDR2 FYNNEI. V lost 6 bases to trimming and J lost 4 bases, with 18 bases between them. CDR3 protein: CASRAGVSLSYGYTF. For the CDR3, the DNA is TGTGCCAGCAGAGCAGGGGTTTCCCTTTCCTATGGCTACACCTTC.

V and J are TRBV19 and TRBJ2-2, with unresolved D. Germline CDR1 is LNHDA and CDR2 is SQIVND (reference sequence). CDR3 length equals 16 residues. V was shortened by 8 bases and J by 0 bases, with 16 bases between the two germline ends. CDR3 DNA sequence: TGTGCCAGTTCCCGTTTCACGACTGCGAACACCGGGGAGCTGTTTTTT. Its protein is CASSRFTTANTGELFF. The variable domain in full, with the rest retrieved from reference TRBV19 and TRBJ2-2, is DGGITQSPKYLFRKEGQNVTLSCEQNLNHDAMYWYRQDPGQGLRLIYYSQIVNDFQKGDIAEGYSVSREKKESFPLTVTSAQKNPTAFYLCASSRFTTANTGELFFGEGSRLTVL.

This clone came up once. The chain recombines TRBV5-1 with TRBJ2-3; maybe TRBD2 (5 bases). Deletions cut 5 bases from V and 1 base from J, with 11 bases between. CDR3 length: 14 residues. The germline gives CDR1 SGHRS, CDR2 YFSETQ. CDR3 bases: TGCGCCAGCAGTATCTCTAGCCGCACAGATACGCAGTATTTT. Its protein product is CASSISSRTDTQYF.

The chain's CDR3 is CASSFSVFSTDTQYF. CDR3 bases: TGTGCCAGCAGCTTCTCGGTTTTTAGCACAGATACGCAGTATTTT. V is TRBV13 and J is TRBJ2-3; D not certain. From germline, CDR1 is PRHDT and CDR2 FYEKMQ (reference sequence). The CDR3 loop spans 15 amino acids. Trimming removed 3 bases from V and 0 bases from J, with 10 bases in between.

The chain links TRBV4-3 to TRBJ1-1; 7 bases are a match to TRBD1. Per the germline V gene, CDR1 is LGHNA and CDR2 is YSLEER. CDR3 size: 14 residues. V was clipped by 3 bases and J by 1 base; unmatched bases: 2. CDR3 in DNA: TGCGCCAGCAGCCACAGGACAGGGAACACTGAAGCTTTCTTT. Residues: CASSHRTGNTEAFF.

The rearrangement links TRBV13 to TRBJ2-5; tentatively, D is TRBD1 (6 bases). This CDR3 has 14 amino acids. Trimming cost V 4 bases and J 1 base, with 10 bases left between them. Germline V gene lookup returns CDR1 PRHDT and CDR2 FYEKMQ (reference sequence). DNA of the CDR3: TGTGCCAGCAGCTCCCGGACAGTCCAAGAGACCCAGTACTTC. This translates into CASSSRTVQETQYF.

CDR3 sequence reads: CASNQDRVDTEAFF. The CDR3, as DNA: TGTGCCAGCAACCAGGACAGGGTGGACACTGAAGCTTTCTTT. V gene TRBV7-9 combines with J gene TRBJ1-1, with 8 bases aligning to TRBD1. V was clipped by 7 bases and J by 3 bases; unmatched bases: 7. The CDR3 has 14 residues. The germline gives CDR1 SEHNR, CDR2 FQNEAQ (reference sequence).

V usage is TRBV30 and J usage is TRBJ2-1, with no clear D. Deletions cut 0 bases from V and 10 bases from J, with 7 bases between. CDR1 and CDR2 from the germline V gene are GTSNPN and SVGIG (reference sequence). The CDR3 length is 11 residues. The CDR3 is CAWSVRVEQFF. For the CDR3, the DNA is TGTGCCTGGAGTGTACGGGTAGAGCAGTTCTTC.

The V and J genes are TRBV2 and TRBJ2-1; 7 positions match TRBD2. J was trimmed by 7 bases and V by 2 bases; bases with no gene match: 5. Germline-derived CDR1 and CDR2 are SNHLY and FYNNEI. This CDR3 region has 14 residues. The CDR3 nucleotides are TGTGCCAGCAGTGAAAGGCTAGCGGCGAATGAGCAGTTCTTC. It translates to CASSERLAANEQFF.

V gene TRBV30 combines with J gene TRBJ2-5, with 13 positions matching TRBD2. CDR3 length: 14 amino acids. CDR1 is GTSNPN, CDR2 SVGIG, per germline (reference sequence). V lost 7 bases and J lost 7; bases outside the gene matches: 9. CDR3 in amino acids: CALTTSGGIATQYF. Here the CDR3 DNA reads TGTGCCTTGACGACTAGCGGGGGGATTGCGACCCAGTACTTC.

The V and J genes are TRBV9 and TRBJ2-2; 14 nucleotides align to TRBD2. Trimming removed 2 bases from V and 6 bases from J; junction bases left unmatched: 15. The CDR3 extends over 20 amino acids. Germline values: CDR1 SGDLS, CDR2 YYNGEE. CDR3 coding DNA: TGTGCCAGCAGCGTCTCTACGGGGACTAGCGGGAGCGTGGGGGCCGGGGAGCTGTTTTTT. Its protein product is CASSVSTGTSGSVGAGELFF.

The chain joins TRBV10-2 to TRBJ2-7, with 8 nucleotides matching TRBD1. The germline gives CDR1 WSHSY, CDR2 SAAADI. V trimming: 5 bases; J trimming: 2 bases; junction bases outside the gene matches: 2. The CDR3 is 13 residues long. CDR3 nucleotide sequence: TGCGCCAGCAGTAAGACAGGGGCCTACGAGCAGTACTTC. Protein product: CASSKTGAYEQYF.

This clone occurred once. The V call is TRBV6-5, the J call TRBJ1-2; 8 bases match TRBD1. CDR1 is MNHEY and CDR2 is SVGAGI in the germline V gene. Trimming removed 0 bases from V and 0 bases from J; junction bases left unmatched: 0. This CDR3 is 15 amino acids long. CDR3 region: CASSYSGQANYGYTF. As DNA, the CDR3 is TGTGCCAGCAGTTACTCGGGACAGGCTAACTATGGCTACACCTTC.

The CDR3 coding sequence is TGTGCCAGCAGCTCCGGGGGGGGCTCCCTCTATGGCTACACCTTC. Its translation: CASSSGGGSLYGYTF. The V call is TRBV7-9, the J call TRBJ1-2; D might be TRBD1 (6 bases). V gave up 4 bases and J gave up 4 bases, with 16 bases separating them. The V gene's germline CDR1 is SEHNR and CDR2 FQNEAQ (reference sequence). This CDR3 region has 15 residues.

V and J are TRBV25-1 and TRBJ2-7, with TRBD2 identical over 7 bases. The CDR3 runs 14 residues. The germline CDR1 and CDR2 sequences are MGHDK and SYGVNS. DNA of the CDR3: TGTGGGGATTGTAGACTAGCTGATCACTACGAGCAGTACTTC. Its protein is CGDCRLADHYEQYF.

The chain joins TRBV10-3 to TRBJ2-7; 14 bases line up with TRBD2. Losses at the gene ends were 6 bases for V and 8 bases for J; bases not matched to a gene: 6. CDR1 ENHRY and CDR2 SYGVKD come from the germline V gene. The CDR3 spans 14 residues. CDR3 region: CAIRGTSGSSQQYF. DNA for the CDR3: TGTGCCATCAGAGGGACTAGCGGGAGTAGTCAGCAGTACTTC.

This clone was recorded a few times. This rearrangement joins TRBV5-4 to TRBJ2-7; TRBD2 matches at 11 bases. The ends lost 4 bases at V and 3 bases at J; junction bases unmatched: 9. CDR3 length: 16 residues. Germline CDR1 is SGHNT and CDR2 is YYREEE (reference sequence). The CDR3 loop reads CASSRGGSGRGYEQYF. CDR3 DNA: TGTGCCAGCAGCCGCGGAGGTAGCGGGAGGGGCTACGAGCAGTACTTC.

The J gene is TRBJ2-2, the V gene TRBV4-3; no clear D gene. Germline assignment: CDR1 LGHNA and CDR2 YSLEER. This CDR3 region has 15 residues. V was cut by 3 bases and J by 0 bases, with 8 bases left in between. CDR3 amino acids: CASSQGSPNTGELFF. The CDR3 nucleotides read TGCGCCAGCAGCCAGGGCAGCCCGAACACCGGGGAGCTGTTTTTT.

CDR3 sequence reads: CASSELADYEQYF. In nucleotides, the CDR3 is TGTGCCAGCAGTGAATTAGCGGACTACGAGCAGTACTTC. The chain employs TRBV6-1 and TRBJ2-7; D might be TRBD2 (6 bases). This CDR3 is built from 13 residues. Germline V gives CDR1 MNHNS, CDR2 SASEGT. V lost 2 bases, J lost 3 bases, and 8 bases lay in between.

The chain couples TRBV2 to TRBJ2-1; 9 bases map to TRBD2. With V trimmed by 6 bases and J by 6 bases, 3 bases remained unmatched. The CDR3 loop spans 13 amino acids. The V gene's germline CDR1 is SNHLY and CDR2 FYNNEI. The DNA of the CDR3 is TGTGCCAGCAGGCGGGAGGGAACCAATGAGCAGTTCTTC. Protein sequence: CASRREGTNEQFF.

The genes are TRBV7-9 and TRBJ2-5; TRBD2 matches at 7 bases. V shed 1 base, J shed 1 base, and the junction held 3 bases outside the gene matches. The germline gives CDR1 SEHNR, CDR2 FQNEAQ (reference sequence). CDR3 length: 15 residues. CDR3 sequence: CASSLVASGQETQYF. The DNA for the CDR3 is TGTGCCAGCAGCTTAGTCGCTAGCGGCCAAGAGACCCAGTACTTC.